The 28 T cell receptor beta chains in this list originate from one sample, sequenced in a study of blood T cell repertoires in COVID-19. Libraries were prepared by immunoSEQ multiplex PCR; TCRdb keeps only in-frame clonotypes and omits some of them. The data hold 150,000 to 200,000 clones, with around 90% observed a single time. Material: peripheral blood. Source of these receptors: a human donor in a cohort sampled during active COVID-19.

This clone appeared once. The chain carries TRBV28 and TRBJ2-3; 12 bases align to TRBD2. The CDR3 contains 16 residues. Germline V lookup: CDR1 MDHEN, CDR2 SYDVKM. With 5 bases clipped from V and 1 base from J, the junction kept 4 bases outside the gene matches. CDR3 nucleotide sequence: TGTGCCAGCAGTCCAAGACTAGCGGGGGGCACAGATACGCAGTATTTT. Its protein product is CASSPRLAGGTDTQYF.

This chain uses TRBV5-6 with TRBJ1-6; maybe TRBD1 (5 bases). From germline, CDR1 is SGHDT and CDR2 YYEEEE. This CDR3 comprises 16 residues. Trimming pared 0 bases from V and 3 bases from J, leaving 10 bases between. This CDR3 is CASSLAPGVYNSPLHF. CDR3 sequence (DNA): TGTGCCAGCAGCTTGGCCCCGGGGGTCTATAATTCACCCCTCCACTTT.

This clone occurred once. This chain connects TRBV7-8 to TRBJ2-1, with D possibly matching TRBD2 (6 bases). The CDR3 loop spans 17 amino acids. Germline lookup yields CDR1 SGHVS and CDR2 FQNEAQ. Trimming left V 4 bases short and J 5 bases short, with 21 bases between. The DNA of the CDR3 is TGTGCCAGCAGCTCAATGGGGGGAAACGACAAGAACAATGAGCAGTTCTTC. Encoded protein: CASSSMGGNDKNNEQFF.

The gene calls are TRBV24-1 and TRBJ2-7; TRBD1 matches at 7 bases. The CDR3 runs to 15 residues. The germline gives CDR1 KGHDR, CDR2 SFDVKD. V shed 4 bases and J 5 bases; nucleotides not matched to a gene: 10. The CDR3 sequence: CATSEVGGAWDEQYF. As DNA, the CDR3 is TGTGCCACCAGTGAAGTAGGGGGCGCTTGGGACGAGCAGTACTTC.

The chain employs TRBV7-2 and TRBJ1-6; 9 positions agree with TRBD1. Trimming at V came to 3 bases and at J to 5 bases, leaving 2 bases not matched to a gene. CDR1 is SGHTA, CDR2 FQGNSA, per germline. This CDR3 is built from 15 residues. CDR3 bases: TGTGCCAGCAGCTTTGACAGGGGGAATAATTCACCCCTCCACTTT. It yields the protein CASSFDRGNNSPLHF.

The chain's CDR3 is CASSGDLRYEQFF. The CDR3, as DNA: TGTGCCAGCAGCGGTGATTTGAGATATGAGCAGTTCTTC. The chain carries TRBV11-1 and TRBJ2-1, with D unclear. CDR3 length: 13 amino acids. Per germline, CDR1 SGHAT and CDR2 FQDESV (reference sequence). The V gene lost 5 bases and the J gene lost 8 bases, with 13 bases spanning the gap.

The rearrangement joins TRBV24-1 to TRBJ2-1; the D is unclear. The length of the CDR3 is 13 residues. CDR1 and CDR2 (germline): KGHDR, SFDVKD. Trimming shortened V by 4 bases and J by 10 bases, and 13 bases separated the two germline ends. The CDR3 is CATSEPRRGEQFF. For the CDR3, the DNA is TGTGCCACCAGTGAGCCACGGAGAGGCGAGCAGTTCTTC.

The CDR3 reads CSASTGTGVYGYTF. The CDR3 nucleotides are TGCAGTGCTAGTACCGGGACAGGGGTCTATGGCTACACCTTC. The gene calls are TRBV20-1 and TRBJ1-2, with TRBD1 matching over 10 bases. The CDR3 is 14 residues long. Trimming took 3 bases from V and 4 from J; bases not matched to a gene: 5. Germline CDR1 reads DFQATT; CDR2 reads SNEGSKA (reference sequence).

The J gene is TRBJ2-7, the V gene TRBV7-8, with 8 positions matching TRBD1. The CDR3 runs to 14 residues. The V and J ends lost 5 bases and 7 bases, in that order; junction bases with no gene match: 10. Germline CDR1 and CDR2: SGHVS and FQNEAQ. This chain's CDR3 is CASSIHGQGREQYF. CDR3 coding DNA: TGTGCCAGCAGCATCCACGGACAGGGCCGGGAGCAGTACTTC.

The chain joins TRBV5-4 to TRBJ2-1; tentatively, D is TRBD2 (5 bases). Trimming left V 4 bases short and J 0 bases short, with 5 bases between. Per germline, CDR1 SGHNT and CDR2 YYREEE (reference sequence). The CDR3 runs 13 residues. This chain's CDR3 is CASSGSSYNEQFF. The CDR3 DNA is TGTGCCAGCAGCGGGAGCTCCTACAATGAGCAGTTCTTC.

The chain uses TRBV28 and TRBJ2-7; weak D call: TRBD1 (6 bases). In germline, CDR1 is MDHEN, CDR2 SYDVKM. V was pared by 6 bases and J by 0 bases, with 18 bases between. The CDR3 totals 16 residues. CDR3 loop: CASRETGTKSSYEQYF. In DNA, the CDR3 is TGTGCCAGCAGAGAAACCGGGACAAAGAGCTCCTACGAGCAGTACTTC.

The count of this clone is one. At one end, the junction sequence differs from germline, possibly due to a read error. The chain employs TRBV12-5 and TRBJ1-2; 10 bases are a match to TRBD1. There are 13 residues in the CDR3. In germline, CDR1 is LGHNT, CDR2 FRNRAP. The CDR3 DNA reads as TGTGCTAGTGGTCTACGTGACAGGGGGCCCGAGGTCTTC. It yields the protein CASGLRDRGPEVF. Drawing the rest from reference TRBV12-5 and TRBJ1-2, the complete variable domain is DARVTQTPRHKVTEMGQEVTMRCQPILGHNTVFWYRQTMMQGLELLAYFRNRAPLDDSGMPKDRFSAEMPDATLATLKIQPSEPRDSAVYFCASGLRDRGPEVFGSGTRLTVV.

A note on this clone: Its ends do not fully match the called genes, so a read error is possible. The rearrangement uses TRBV6-6 and TRBJ2-7; D may be TRBD2 (6 bases). CDR3 size: 14 residues. Germline V gene lookup returns CDR1 MNHNY and CDR2 SVGAGI (reference sequence). The CDR3 region has the DNA TGTGCCAGCAGTCACCTGGGCGGGACGGCTCAGGGTGCCTTC. It codes for CASSHLGGTAQGAF.

The rearrangement uses TRBV7-2 and TRBJ1-2; D is possibly TRBD1 (5 bases). Germline assignment: CDR1 SGHTA and CDR2 FQGNSA. The CDR3 length is 13 residues. The V gene lost 5 bases and the J gene lost 4 bases, with 11 bases spanning the gap. CDR3 in amino acids: CASSTQGTYGYTF. The CDR3 DNA is TGTGCCAGCAGCACCCAGGGTACCTATGGCTACACCTTC.

This sequence joins TRBV5-6 and TRBJ2-3; D remains unclear. The CDR3 extends over 14 amino acids. Germline CDR1 SGHDT, CDR2 YYEEEE. The V and J ends lost 1 base and 0 bases respectively, with 6 bases between them. CDR3 amino acids: CASSLPQSTDTQYF. In nucleotides, the CDR3 is TGTGCCAGCAGCTTGCCACAGAGCACAGATACGCAGTATTTT.

Points on this clone: At the DNA level, this CDR3 is encoded by other sequences in the same sample as well. The CDR3 nucleotides are TGTGCCAGCGGCGGGGCTAACTATGGCTACACCTTC. It codes for CASGGANYGYTF. The rearrangement links TRBV28 to TRBJ1-2; D call uncertain. With 8 bases removed from V and 0 bases from J, the gap between germline ends came to 7 bases. The CDR3 is made up of 12 amino acids. Germline CDR1 MDHEN, CDR2 SYDVKM.

The chain carries TRBV6-5 and TRBJ1-1, with D possibly being TRBD1 (6 bases). The CDR3 runs 16 residues. The germline V gene encodes CDR1 MNHEY and CDR2 SVGAGI. Trimming removed 2 bases from V and 1 base from J, with 14 bases in between. Here the CDR3 reads CASSYITGGRNTEAFF. Here the CDR3 DNA reads TGTGCCAGCAGTTACATTACCGGGGGGCGGAACACTGAAGCTTTCTTT.

The chain has TRBV18 and TRBJ2-1; 9 nucleotides agree with TRBD2. Germline CDR1 KGHSH, CDR2 LQKENI. This CDR3 region has 14 residues. J gave up 9 bases and V 0 bases, and 3 bases lay outside the gene matches. CDR3 residues: CASSPPGLALEQFF. The CDR3, as DNA: TGTGCCAGCTCACCACCGGGACTAGCTCTTGAGCAGTTCTTC.

The chain carries TRBV30 and TRBJ1-2; no reliable D call. This CDR3 has 15 amino acids. The germline CDR1 and CDR2 sequences are GTSNPN and SVGIG (reference sequence). Between the trimmed V and J ends, which lost 3 bases and 7 bases, there was a span of 21 bases. The CDR3 spells CAWRTTGSVSSGYTF. CDR3 bases: TGTGCCTGGAGAACCACGGGGTCGGTATCGAGTGGCTACACCTTC.

This sequence joins TRBV11-2 and TRBJ2-7, with 10 bases aligning to TRBD1. The CDR3 runs 15 residues. V was clipped by 5 bases and J by 6 bases; unmatched bases: 10. CDR1 and CDR2 from the germline V gene are SGHAT and FQNNGV. CDR3 DNA sequence: TGTGCCAGCAGCGCCGTGGGACAGGGGATCGGCGAGCAGTACTTC. The encoded protein is CASSAVGQGIGEQYF.

This chain connects TRBV29-1 to TRBJ2-5; TRBD2 matches at 7 bases. The V and J ends lost 1 base and 1 base, in that order; junction bases with no gene match: 3. The CDR3 is 14 amino acids. Germline lookup yields CDR1 SQVTM and CDR2 ANQGSEA. CDR3 sequence: CSVEGPGGQETQYF. The CDR3 DNA sequence: TGCAGCGTTGAAGGTCCGGGAGGCCAAGAGACCCAGTACTTC.

The chain couples TRBV30 to TRBJ1-6; 7 nucleotides align to TRBD1. CDR3 size: 14 residues. V trimming: 1 base; J trimming: 8 bases; junction bases outside the gene matches: 5. Germline CDR1 reads GTSNPN; CDR2 reads SVGIG (reference sequence). The CDR3 DNA sequence: TGTGCCTGGAGTGAAACAGGGGAATATTCACCCCTCCACTTT. It is translated as CAWSETGEYSPLHF.

The gene calls are TRBV4-3 and TRBJ2-3; 12 bases agree with TRBD2. The CDR3 sequence is 18 residues long. Per germline, CDR1 LGHNA and CDR2 YSLEER. With V trimmed by 1 base and J by 8 bases, 13 bases remained unmatched. The CDR3: CASSQVRTSGAGGSTQYF. The CDR3 DNA reads TGCGCCAGCAGCCAAGTTCGGACTAGCGGGGCCGGTGGGAGTACGCAGTATTTT.

This sequence joins TRBV11-2 and TRBJ2-5, with a tentative D call TRBD2 (5 bases). Deletions cut 4 bases from V and 4 bases from J, with 16 bases between. The CDR3 sequence is 15 residues long. CDR1 SGHAT and CDR2 FQNNGV come from the germline V gene. CDR3 nucleotide sequence: TGTGCCAGCAGCTCCGCCGGAAAGGCGGGAGAGACCCAGTACTTC. Translated, it gives CASSSAGKAGETQYF.

This chain uses TRBV28 with TRBJ2-1, with D unresolved. Germline assignment: CDR1 MDHEN and CDR2 SYDVKM. The V gene lost 1 base and the J gene lost 0 bases, with 7 bases spanning the gap. The CDR3 totals 15 residues. The CDR3 bases are TGTGCCAGCAGTTTATACCCCAGCTCCTACAATGAGCAGTTCTTC. The encoded protein is CASSLYPSSYNEQFF.

This chain links TRBV7-9 with TRBJ2-5, with 15 positions matching TRBD2. This CDR3 has 16 amino acids. Germline V gene lookup returns CDR1 SEHNR and CDR2 FQNEAQ (reference sequence). Trimming took 5 bases from V and 5 from J; bases not matched to a gene: 6. Here the CDR3 reads CASSRGLAGGYETQYF. The CDR3 DNA is TGTGCCAGCAGCCGGGGACTAGCGGGGGGTTACGAGACCCAGTACTTC.

This chain uses TRBV5-4 with TRBJ2-7; D unresolved. Germline CDR1 and CDR2: SGHNT and YYREEE (reference sequence). V was cut by 8 bases and J by 4 bases, with 13 bases left in between. The CDR3 loop spans 12 amino acids. The CDR3 DNA is TGTGCCAGTGGCCCGGAGCCATACGAGCAGTACTTC. Encoded protein: CASGPEPYEQYF. The full variable domain, with the rest looked up from reference TRBV5-4 and TRBJ2-7, is ETGVTQSPTHLIKTRGQQVTLRCSSQSGHNTVSWYQQALGQGPQFIFQYYREEENGRGNFPPRFSGLQFPNYSSELNVNALELDDSALYLCASGPEPYEQYFGPGTRLTVT.

The chain recombines TRBV28 with TRBJ1-4; no firm D call. Trimming removed 6 bases at V and 8 bases at J, with 7 bases between. Germline CDR1 and CDR2: MDHEN and SYDVKM. This CDR3 comprises 11 residues. The CDR3, as DNA: TGTGCCAGCAGATATCGGGAAAAACTGTTTTTT. Translation gives CASRYREKLFF.